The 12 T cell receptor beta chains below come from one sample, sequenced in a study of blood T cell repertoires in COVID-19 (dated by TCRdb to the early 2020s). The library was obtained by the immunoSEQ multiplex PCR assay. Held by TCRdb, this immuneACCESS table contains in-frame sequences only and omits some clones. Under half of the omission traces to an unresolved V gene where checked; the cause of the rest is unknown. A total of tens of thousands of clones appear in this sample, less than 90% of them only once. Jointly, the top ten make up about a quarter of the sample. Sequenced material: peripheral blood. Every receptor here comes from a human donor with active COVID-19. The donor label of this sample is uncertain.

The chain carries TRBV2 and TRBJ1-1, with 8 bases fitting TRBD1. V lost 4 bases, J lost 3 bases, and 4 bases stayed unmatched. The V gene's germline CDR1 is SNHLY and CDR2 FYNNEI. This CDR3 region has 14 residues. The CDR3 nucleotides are TGTGCCAGCAGTGCAGGGGGCGCCGACACTGAAGCTTTCTTT. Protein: CASSAGGADTEAFF.

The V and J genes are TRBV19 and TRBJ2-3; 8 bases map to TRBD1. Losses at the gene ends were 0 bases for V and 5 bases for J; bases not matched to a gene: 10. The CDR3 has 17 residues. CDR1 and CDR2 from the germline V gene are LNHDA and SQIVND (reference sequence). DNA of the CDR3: TGTGCCAGTAGTATAGATCCGGCAGGGGGCGCCGAAGATACGCAGTATTTT. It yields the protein CASSIDPAGGAEDTQYF. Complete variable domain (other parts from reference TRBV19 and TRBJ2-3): DGGITQSPKYLFRKEGQNVTLSCEQNLNHDAMYWYRQDPGQGLRLIYYSQIVNDFQKGDIAEGYSVSREKKESFPLTVTSAQKNPTAFYLCASSIDPAGGAEDTQYFGPGTRLTVL.

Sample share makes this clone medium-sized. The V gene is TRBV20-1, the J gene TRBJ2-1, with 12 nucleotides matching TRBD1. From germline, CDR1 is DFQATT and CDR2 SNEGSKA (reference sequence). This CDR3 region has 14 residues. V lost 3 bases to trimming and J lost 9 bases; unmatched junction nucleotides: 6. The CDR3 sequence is CSASAGTGGTEQFF. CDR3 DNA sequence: TGCAGTGCTAGTGCCGGGACAGGGGGCACTGAGCAGTTCTTC.

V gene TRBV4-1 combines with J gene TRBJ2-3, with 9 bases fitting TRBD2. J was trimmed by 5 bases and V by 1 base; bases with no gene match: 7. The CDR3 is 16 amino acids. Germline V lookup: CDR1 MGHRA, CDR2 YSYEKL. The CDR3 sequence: CASSQVWGLAGDTQYF. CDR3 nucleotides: TGCGCCAGCAGCCAAGTCTGGGGACTAGCCGGAGATACGCAGTATTTT.

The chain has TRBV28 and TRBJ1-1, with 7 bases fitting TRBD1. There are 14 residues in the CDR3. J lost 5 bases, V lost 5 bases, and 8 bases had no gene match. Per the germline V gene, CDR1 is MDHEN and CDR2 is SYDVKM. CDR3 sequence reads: CASSLPTGRTEAFF. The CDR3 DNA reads TGTGCCAGCAGTCTGCCGACAGGGAGGACTGAAGCTTTCTTT.

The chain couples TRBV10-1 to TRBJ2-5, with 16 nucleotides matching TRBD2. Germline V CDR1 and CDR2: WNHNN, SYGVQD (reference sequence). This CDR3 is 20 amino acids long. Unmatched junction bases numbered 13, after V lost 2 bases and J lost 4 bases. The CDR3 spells CASSEIGTSGGARWAETQYF. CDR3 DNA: TGCGCCAGCAGTGAGATCGGGACTAGCGGGGGGGCCAGATGGGCAGAGACCCAGTACTTC.

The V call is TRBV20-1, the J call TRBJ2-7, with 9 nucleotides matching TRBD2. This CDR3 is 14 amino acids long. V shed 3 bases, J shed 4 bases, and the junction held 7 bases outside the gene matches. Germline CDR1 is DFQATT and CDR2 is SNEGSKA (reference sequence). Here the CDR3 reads CSASLAGAGYEQYF. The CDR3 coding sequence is TGCAGTGCTAGTTTAGCGGGGGCCGGTTACGAGCAGTACTTC.

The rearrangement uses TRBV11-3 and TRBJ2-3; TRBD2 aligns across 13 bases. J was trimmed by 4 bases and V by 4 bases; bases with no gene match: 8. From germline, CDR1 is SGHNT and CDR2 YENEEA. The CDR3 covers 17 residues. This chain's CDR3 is CASSSELAGGGPDTQYF. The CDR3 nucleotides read TGTGCCAGCAGCTCCGAACTAGCGGGAGGGGGTCCAGATACGCAGTATTTT.

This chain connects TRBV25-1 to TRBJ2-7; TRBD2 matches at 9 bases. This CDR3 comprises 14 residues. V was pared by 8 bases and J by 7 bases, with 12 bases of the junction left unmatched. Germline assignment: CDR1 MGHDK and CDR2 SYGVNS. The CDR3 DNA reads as TGTGCCAGCCTCTCGCGGGAGGGCCGGTTGGAGCAGTACTTC. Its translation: CASLSREGRLEQYF.

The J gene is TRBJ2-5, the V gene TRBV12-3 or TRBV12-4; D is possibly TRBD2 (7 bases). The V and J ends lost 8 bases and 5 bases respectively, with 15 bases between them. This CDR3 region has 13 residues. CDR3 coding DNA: TGTGCCAGCTGCCGGGGGGCCGGCGAGACCCAGTACTTC. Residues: CASCRGAGETQYF.

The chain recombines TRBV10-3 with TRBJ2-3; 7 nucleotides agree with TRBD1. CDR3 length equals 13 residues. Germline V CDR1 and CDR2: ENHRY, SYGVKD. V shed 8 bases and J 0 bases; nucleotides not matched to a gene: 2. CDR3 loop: CAIEDRSTDTQYF. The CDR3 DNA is TGTGCCATCGAGGACAGGAGCACAGATACGCAGTATTTT.

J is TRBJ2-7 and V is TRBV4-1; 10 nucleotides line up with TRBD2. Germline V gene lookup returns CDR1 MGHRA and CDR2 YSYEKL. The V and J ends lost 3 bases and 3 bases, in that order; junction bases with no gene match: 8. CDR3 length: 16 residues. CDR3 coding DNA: TGCGCCAGCAGCCAGGTTAGCGGGGGGCTAGACTACGAGCAGTACTTC. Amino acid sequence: CASSQVSGGLDYEQYF.